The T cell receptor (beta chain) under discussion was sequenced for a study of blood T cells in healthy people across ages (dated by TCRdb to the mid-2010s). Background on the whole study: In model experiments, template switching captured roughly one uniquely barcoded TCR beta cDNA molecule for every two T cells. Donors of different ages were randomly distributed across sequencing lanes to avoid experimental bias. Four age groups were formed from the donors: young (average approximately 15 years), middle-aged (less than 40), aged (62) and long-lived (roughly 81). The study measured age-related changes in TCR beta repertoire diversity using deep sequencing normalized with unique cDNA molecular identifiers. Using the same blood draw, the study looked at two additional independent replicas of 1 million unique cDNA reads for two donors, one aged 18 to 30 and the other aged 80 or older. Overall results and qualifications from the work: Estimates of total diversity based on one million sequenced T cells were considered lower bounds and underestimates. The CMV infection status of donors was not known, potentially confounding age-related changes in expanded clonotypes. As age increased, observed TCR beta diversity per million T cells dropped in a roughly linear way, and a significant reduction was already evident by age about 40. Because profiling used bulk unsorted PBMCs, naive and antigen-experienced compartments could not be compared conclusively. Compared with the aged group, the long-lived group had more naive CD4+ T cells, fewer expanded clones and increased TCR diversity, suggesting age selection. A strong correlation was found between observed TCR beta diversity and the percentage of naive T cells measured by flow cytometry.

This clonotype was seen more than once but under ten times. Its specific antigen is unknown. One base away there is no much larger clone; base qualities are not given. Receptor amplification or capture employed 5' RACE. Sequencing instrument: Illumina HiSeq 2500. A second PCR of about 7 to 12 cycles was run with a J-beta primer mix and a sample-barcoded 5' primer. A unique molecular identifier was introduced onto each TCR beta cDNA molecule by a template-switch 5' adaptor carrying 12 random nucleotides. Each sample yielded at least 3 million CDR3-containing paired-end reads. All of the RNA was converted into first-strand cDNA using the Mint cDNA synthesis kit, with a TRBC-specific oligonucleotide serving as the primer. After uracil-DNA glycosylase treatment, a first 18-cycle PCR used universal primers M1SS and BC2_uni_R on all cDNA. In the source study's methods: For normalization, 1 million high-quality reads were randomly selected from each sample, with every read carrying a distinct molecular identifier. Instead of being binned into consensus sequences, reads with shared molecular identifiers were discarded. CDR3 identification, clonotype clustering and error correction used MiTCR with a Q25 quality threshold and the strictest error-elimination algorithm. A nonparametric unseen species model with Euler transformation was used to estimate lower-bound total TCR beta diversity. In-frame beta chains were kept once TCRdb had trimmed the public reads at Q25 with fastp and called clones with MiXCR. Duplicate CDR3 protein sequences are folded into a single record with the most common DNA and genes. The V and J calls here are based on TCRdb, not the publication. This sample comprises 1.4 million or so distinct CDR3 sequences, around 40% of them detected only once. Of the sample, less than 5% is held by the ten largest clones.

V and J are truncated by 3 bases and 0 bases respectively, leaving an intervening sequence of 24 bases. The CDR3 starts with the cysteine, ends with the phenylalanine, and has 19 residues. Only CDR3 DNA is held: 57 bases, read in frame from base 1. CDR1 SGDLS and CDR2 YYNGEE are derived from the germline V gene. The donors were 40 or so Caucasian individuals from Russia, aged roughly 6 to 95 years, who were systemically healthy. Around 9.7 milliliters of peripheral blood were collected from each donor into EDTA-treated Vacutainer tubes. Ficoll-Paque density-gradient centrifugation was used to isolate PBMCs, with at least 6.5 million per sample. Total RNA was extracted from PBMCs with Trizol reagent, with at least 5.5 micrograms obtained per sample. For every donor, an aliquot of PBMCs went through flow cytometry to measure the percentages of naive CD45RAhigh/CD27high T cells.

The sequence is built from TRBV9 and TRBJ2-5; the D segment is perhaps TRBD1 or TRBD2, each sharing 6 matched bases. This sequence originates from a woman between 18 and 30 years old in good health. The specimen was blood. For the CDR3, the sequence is CASSGFHGGDILYQETQYF. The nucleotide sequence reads TGTGCCAGCAGCGGGTTCCACGGAGGGGACATTCTGTACCAAGAGACCCAGTACTTC.